Following are 32 T cell receptor beta chains from one sample sequenced in a study of shared clonotypes between healthy human individuals (TCRdb year 2020). The library came from the immunoSEQ multiplex PCR assay. TCRdb's version of the immuneACCESS table is confined to in-frame rearrangements and falls short of the full clone set. An unresolved V gene accounts for under half of the shortfall where checked; the remainder is of unknown origin. In all, the sample holds nearly 1 million clones, and 60% to 85% of those were seen once. The ten largest clones add up to around 1.5% of the sample. Source material: memory CD4+ T cells sorted from blood. Reading the label with the study, this specimen's cell subset or site is: CD45RA-negative fraction. All receptors come from a man younger than 30 in good health.

The chain has TRBV10-3 and TRBJ1-1; TRBD1 is a possible D gene (5 bases). V shed 0 bases and J shed 4 bases, with 15 bases lying between them. Germline CDR1 and CDR2: ENHRY and SYGVKD. The CDR3 has 16 residues. CDR3 DNA sequence: TGTGCCATCAGTGAGTCGACGAGCCAGGGCCTCACTGAAGCTTTCTTT. Amino acids: CAISESTSQGLTEAFF.

The J gene is TRBJ2-5, the V gene TRBV4-3; D uncertain. Germline V lookup: CDR1 LGHNA, CDR2 YSLEER. Trimming removed 0 bases from V and 1 base from J, with 9 bases in between. This CDR3 contains 15 residues. The CDR3 here is CASSQEVLGQETQYF. CDR3 DNA sequence: TGCGCCAGCAGCCAAGAAGTTCTAGGCCAAGAGACCCAGTACTTC.

The chain is built from TRBV2 and TRBJ2-4; D is perhaps TRBD1 (6 bases). The V gene's germline CDR1 is SNHLY and CDR2 FYNNEI. This CDR3 has 13 amino acids. Trimming stripped 7 bases from V and 6 bases from J, with 13 bases between. CDR3 DNA sequence: TGTGCCAGCACAACTTTACAGGGAAACATTCAGTACTTC. Its translation is CASTTLQGNIQYF. Combining the CDR3 with reference TRBV2 and TRBJ2-4 gives the whole variable domain EPEVTQTPSHQVTQMGQEVILRCVPISNHLYFYWYRQILGQKVEFLVSFYNNEISEKSEIFDDQFSVERPDGSNFTLKIRSTKLEDSAMYFCASTTLQGNIQYFGAGTRLSVL.

The rearrangement joins TRBV4-3 to TRBJ2-1; 12 bases line up with TRBD2. Germline V lookup: CDR1 LGHNA, CDR2 YSLEER. The CDR3 is 15 residues long. After removal of 4 bases from V and 6 bases from J, the junction contained 4 bases not matched to a gene. The CDR3 sequence: CASSPSGRAGNEQFF. CDR3 in DNA: TGCGCCAGCAGCCCTAGCGGGAGGGCCGGCAATGAGCAGTTCTTC.

This chain uses TRBV20-1 with TRBJ2-7; D is unclear. CDR1 DFQATT and CDR2 SNEGSKA come from the germline V gene (reference sequence). There are 10 residues in the CDR3. The CDR3 spells CRNHSYEQYF. The DNA for the CDR3 is TGCAGGAACCATTCCTACGAGCAGTACTTC.

This clone has more than one count but fewer than ten. J is TRBJ2-1 and V is TRBV7-9; tentatively, D is TRBD2 (5 bases). Germline V gene data show CDR1 as SEHNR and CDR2 as FQNEAQ (reference sequence). Trimming cost V 3 bases and J 5 bases, with 17 bases left between them. This CDR3 has 16 residues. Written as DNA, the CDR3 is TGTGCCAGCAGCTTCCCAGGACCCCTGAGGGACAATGAGCAGTTCTTC. The encoded protein is CASSFPGPLRDNEQFF.

V is TRBV28 and J is TRBJ1-3; the D is unclear. The CDR3 consists of 12 residues. Germline CDR1 MDHEN, CDR2 SYDVKM. The V end was cut by 7 bases, the J end by 8 bases, with 12 bases between. The CDR3 sequence: CASTESGDTIYF. The CDR3 nucleotides are TGTGCCAGCACCGAAAGTGGGGACACCATATATTTT.

In its sample, this clone was seen a few times. The sample contains more than one DNA sequence encoding this CDR3. V gene TRBV18 combines with J gene TRBJ1-4; D might be TRBD1 (5 bases). Germline CDR1 is KGHSH and CDR2 is LQKENI. V lost 3 bases and J lost 0, with 5 bases in between. The CDR3 extends over 14 amino acids. The DNA of the CDR3 is TGTGCCAGCTCACCGGGGGCAACTAATGAAAAACTGTTTTTT. Translated, it gives CASSPGATNEKLFF.

The chain joins TRBV5-1 to TRBJ2-1; 10 bases are shared with TRBD2. V lost 2 bases and J lost 7; bases outside the gene matches: 9. The CDR3 runs to 16 residues. CDR1 is SGHRS and CDR2 is YFSETQ in the germline V gene. The CDR3 DNA is TGCGCCAGCAGCTTTGGGTCTAGCGGGAGTAGGAATGAGCAGTTCTTC. Translating gives CASSFGSSGSRNEQFF.

This chain connects TRBV7-8 to TRBJ2-5; D call uncertain. CDR3 length equals 14 residues. V was cut by 4 bases and J by 4 bases, with 13 bases left in between. CDR1 SGHVS and CDR2 FQNEAQ come from the germline V gene. CDR3 nucleotide sequence: TGTGCCAGCAGCTCACCGACGGAAGGAGAGACCCAGTACTTC. As protein: CASSSPTEGETQYF.

This chain connects TRBV19 to TRBJ2-5; D may be TRBD2 (5 bases). Germline CDR1 and CDR2: LNHDA and SQIVND (reference sequence). The CDR3 length is 14 residues. Between the trimmed V and J ends, which lost 4 bases and 8 bases, there was a span of 17 bases. The CDR3 DNA sequence: TGTGCCAGTAGTACTTACCTCCCCGGAGGAACCCAGTACTTC. Its protein is CASSTYLPGGTQYF.

V gene TRBV29-1 combines with J gene TRBJ1-1, with D tentatively TRBD1 (5 bases). The CDR3 sequence is 11 residues long. Germline V gene sequence: CDR1 SQVTM, CDR2 ANQGSEA. Trimming left V 6 bases short and J 7 bases short, with 12 bases between. The CDR3 spells CSVGQGNEAFF. CDR3 coding DNA: TGCAGCGTGGGGCAGGGAAATGAAGCTTTCTTT.

Turning to this clone: The sample contains more than one DNA sequence encoding this CDR3. The chain combines TRBV7-6 with TRBJ2-1, with D hard to call. Germline CDR1 and CDR2: SGHVS and FNYEAQ. Trimming shortened V by 1 base and J by 6 bases, and 1 base separated the two germline ends. This CDR3 region has 11 residues. The CDR3 DNA follows: TGTGCCAGCAGCTTAGGCAATGAGCAGTTCTTC. Protein sequence: CASSLGNEQFF.

The sample holds a few counts of this clone. The chain joins TRBV7-2 to TRBJ2-3; 16 bases agree with TRBD2. Per germline, CDR1 SGHTA and CDR2 FQGNSA. CDR3 length: 17 residues. Trimming removed 2 bases from V and 7 bases from J; junction bases left unmatched: 6. CDR3 DNA sequence: TGTGCCAGCAGCTTAAGCGGGACTAGCGGGGGGGCTAATACGCAGTATTTT. Translating it yields CASSLSGTSGGANTQYF.

V is TRBV6-5 and J is TRBJ1-4; 9 positions agree with TRBD1. CDR3 length equals 13 residues. V trimming: 10 bases; J trimming: 8 bases; junction bases outside the gene matches: 8. Germline V lookup: CDR1 MNHEY, CDR2 SVGAGI. The CDR3 DNA sequence: TGTGCCACCCTCGGACAGGGGTACGAAAAACTGTTTTTT. Translating it yields CATLGQGYEKLFF.

The sample holds one count of this clone. The chain employs TRBV2 and TRBJ2-5; D unresolved. The tail of the sequence fits TRBJ2-7 better, so the J call may be wrong. CDR1 and CDR2 (germline): SNHLY, FYNNEI. This CDR3 has 10 residues. Here the CDR3 reads CASREYEQYF. Here the CDR3 DNA reads TGTGCCAGCAGAGAATACGAGCAGTACTTC.

V gene TRBV5-1 combines with J gene TRBJ2-5; D is unclear. Germline CDR1 and CDR2: SGHRS and YFSETQ. Trimming removed 1 base from V and 0 bases from J, with 4 bases in between. CDR3 length: 13 residues. The CDR3 spells CASSLWYQETQYF. The CDR3 nucleotides are TGCGCCAGCAGCTTGTGGTACCAAGAGACCCAGTACTTC.

The chain couples TRBV15 to TRBJ1-2; D gene ambiguous. The ends were cut back, 6 bases at V and 4 bases at J, with 15 bases in the middle. The CDR3 covers 14 residues. The V gene's germline CDR1 is LNHNV and CDR2 YYDKDF (reference sequence). DNA for the CDR3: TGTGCCACCAGAGACTCGGCGAAAAGCTATGGCTACACCTTC. Residues: CATRDSAKSYGYTF.

This clone has only one observation. The chain couples TRBV5-5 to TRBJ2-7; 7 nucleotides align to TRBD1. This CDR3 comprises 13 residues. Germline CDR1 is SGHKS and CDR2 is YYEKEE (reference sequence). V lost 4 bases to trimming and J lost 6 bases; unmatched junction nucleotides: 7. The CDR3 DNA follows: TGTGCCAGCAGCCCCAAGACAGGGCTCGAGCAGTACTTC. Protein: CASSPKTGLEQYF.

This clone appeared once. The J gene is TRBJ1-1, the V gene TRBV5-1; weak D call: TRBD1 (6 bases). There are 14 residues in the CDR3. Trimming stripped 2 bases from V and 4 bases from J, with 12 bases between. CDR1 and CDR2 from the germline V gene are SGHRS and YFSETQ. The CDR3: CASSLSGGFTEAFF. The CDR3 DNA reads TGCGCCAGCAGCTTATCGGGGGGCTTCACTGAAGCTTTCTTT.

This clone was detected a few times. The rearrangement uses TRBV5-5 and TRBJ1-1, with 10 bases matching TRBD1. The CDR3 consists of 14 residues. Germline V CDR1 and CDR2: SGHKS, YYEKEE (reference sequence). V was pared by 5 bases and J by 2 bases, with 3 bases of the junction left unmatched. The CDR3 region has the DNA TGTGCCAGCAGTCGGACAGGGGGAAACACTGAAGCTTTCTTT. Translation gives CASSRTGGNTEAFF. Full variable domain (missing parts from reference TRBV5-5 and TRBJ1-1): DAGVTQSPTHLIKTRGQQVTLRCSPISGHKSVSWYQQVLGQGPQFIFQYYEKEERGRGNFPDRFSARQFPNYSSELNVNALLLGDSALYLCASSRTGGNTEAFFGQGTRLTVV.

The chain joins TRBV4-3 to TRBJ1-2; D might be TRBD1 (6 bases). The CDR3 consists of 15 residues. The V gene lost 1 base and the J gene lost 8 bases, with 17 bases spanning the gap. The germline gives CDR1 LGHNA, CDR2 YSLEER. In DNA, the CDR3 is TGCGCCAGCAGCCAAGGGACAGTCCCTCCGCGGGGCTACACCTTC. Translation: CASSQGTVPPRGYTF.

V usage is TRBV21-1 and J usage is TRBJ2-7; TRBD1 was called by the table and not checked on the DNA. TRBV21-1 counts as a pseudogene. The CDR3 spans 14 residues. The CDR3 spells CASSRVRTSAEQYF. In DNA form, the CDR3 reads TGTGCCAGCAGCAGAGTTAGGACATCGGCTGAGCAGTACTTC.

This rearrangement joins TRBV10-3 to TRBJ2-7; the D gene could be TRBD1 or TRBD2 (5 bases each). Per germline, CDR1 ENHRY and CDR2 SYGVKD. CDR3 size: 13 residues. V was pared by 7 bases and J by 1 base, with 11 bases between. CDR3 in DNA: TGTGCCATCAACCGGGACGGATCCTACGAGCAGTACTTC. It yields the protein CAINRDGSYEQYF.

This clone was detected only a few times. V gene TRBV5-4 combines with J gene TRBJ2-7; tentative D call: TRBD2 (5 bases). Trimming left V 4 bases short and J 4 bases short, with 18 bases between. The CDR3 totals 15 residues. The germline gives CDR1 SGHNT, CDR2 YYREEE (reference sequence). CDR3 bases: TGTGCCAGCAGCACCGAAACGGGGTTACGATACGAGCAGTACTTC. Translating gives CASSTETGLRYEQYF.

This rearrangement joins TRBV5-1 to TRBJ1-2; D is unresolved. The CDR3 has 12 amino acids. Germline CDR1 is SGHRS and CDR2 is YFSETQ. Trimming took 5 bases from V and 2 from J, leaving 7 bases between them. The CDR3 DNA reads as TGCGCCAGCAGGTTAGGCAACTATGGCTACACCTTC. It is translated as CASRLGNYGYTF.

The sample holds a few counts of this clone. The gene calls are TRBV5-1 and TRBJ1-2; possible D gene TRBD1, 5 bases. The CDR3 is 13 amino acids. Trimming removed 0 bases at V and 2 bases at J, with 5 bases between. From germline, CDR1 is SGHRS and CDR2 YFSETQ. In DNA, the CDR3 is TGCGCCAGCAGCTTGGGGGACAACTATGGCTACACCTTC. Amino acids: CASSLGDNYGYTF.

This chain uses TRBV5-1 with TRBJ1-2, with TRBD1 matching over 10 bases. V was clipped by 4 bases and J by 3 bases; unmatched bases: 6. This CDR3 is built from 15 residues. Germline CDR1 SGHRS, CDR2 YFSETQ. This chain's CDR3 is CASSARDRGDYGYTF. The DNA of the CDR3 is TGCGCCAGCAGCGCCCGGGACAGGGGCGACTATGGCTACACCTTC.

This clone was picked up one time. The CDR3 is CASRPTAEISGANVLTF. CDR3 nucleotides: TGTGCCAGCAGGCCGACAGCAGAAATCTCTGGGGCCAACGTCCTGACTTTC. The rearrangement links TRBV28 to TRBJ2-6; D might be TRBD1 (5 bases). This CDR3 contains 17 residues. Trimming took off 6 bases at V and 0 bases at J, with 15 bases between the two ends. Per germline, CDR1 MDHEN and CDR2 SYDVKM.

This chain joins TRBV5-1 and TRBJ2-1; TRBD2 matches 15 bases. This CDR3 comprises 16 residues. CDR1 is SGHRS, CDR2 YFSETQ, per germline. The junction had 3 bases not matched to a gene; V was cut back by 2 bases and J by 6 bases. The CDR3 sequence: CASSLPGLAGGNEQFF. The CDR3 DNA reads TGCGCCAGCAGCTTACCGGGACTAGCGGGAGGCAATGAGCAGTTCTTC.

The genes are TRBV9 and TRBJ2-6; TRBD1 aligns across 9 bases. The V segment lost 4 bases and the J segment 0 bases; nucleotides outside the gene matches: 8. The CDR3 covers 18 residues. Germline CDR1 SGDLS, CDR2 YYNGEE. The CDR3 region is CASSPPTGGISGANVLTF. The CDR3 region has the DNA TGTGCCAGCAGCCCCCCGACAGGGGGGATCTCTGGGGCCAACGTCCTGACTTTC.

V and J are TRBV6-6 and TRBJ2-7; the match to TRBD2 covers 11 bases. The CDR3 has 14 residues. CDR1 is MNHNY, CDR2 SVGAGI, per germline (reference sequence). With 7 bases clipped from V and 5 bases from J, the junction kept 7 bases outside the gene matches. In DNA, the CDR3 is TGTGCCAGCAAGGCGACTAGCGGGACCAACGAGCAGTACTTC. Its translation is CASKATSGTNEQYF.